Below are 21 T cell receptor beta chains sequenced from a single sample in a study of shared clonotypes between healthy human individuals. TCRdb's copy holds only in-frame clones and misses some; the assay was immunoSEQ multiplex PCR. This sample has 2 million to 3 million clones, with around 90% found just once. Sequences were obtained from naive CD4+ T cells sorted from blood. The sample's subset: CD45RA+ positively selected. Receptors were obtained from a man between 18 and 29 years old in good health.

The gene calls are TRBV4-1 and TRBJ2-1, with 7 positions matching TRBD2. The CDR3 length is 15 residues. V was clipped by 4 bases and J by 4 bases; unmatched bases: 7. The germline CDR1 and CDR2 sequences are MGHRA and YSYEKL. CDR3 sequence (DNA): TGCGCCAGCAGCCCCCGGGCACTAGCGTACAATGAGCAGTTCTTC. This gives the protein CASSPRALAYNEQFF.

The V and J genes are TRBV5-5 and TRBJ2-2; 8 bases fit TRBD1. Germline CDR1 reads SGHKS; CDR2 reads YYEKEE (reference sequence). J lost 7 bases, V lost 4 bases, and 9 bases had no gene match. The CDR3 contains 15 residues. The CDR3 DNA is TGTGCCAGCAGCCTACTGAGACAGGGGAACGGGGAGCTGTTTTTT. Residues: CASSLLRQGNGELFF.

This rearrangement joins TRBV5-4 to TRBJ2-3; D is possibly TRBD1 (6 bases). The ends were cut back, 4 bases at V and 10 bases at J, with 13 bases in the middle. The germline gives CDR1 SGHNT, CDR2 YYREEE (reference sequence). The CDR3 sequence is 12 residues long. DNA for the CDR3: TGTGCCAGCAGCGAGGGACACCAGGCGCAGTATTTT. As protein: CASSEGHQAQYF.

The chain links TRBV28 to TRBJ2-7; D is perhaps TRBD1 or TRBD2 (7 bases each). Germline V gene sequence: CDR1 MDHEN, CDR2 SYDVKM. The V gene lost 1 base and the J gene lost 4 bases, with 11 bases spanning the gap. The CDR3 is made up of 14 amino acids. CDR3 nucleotide sequence: TGTGCCAGCAGTTTATCAGCGGGACAGTACGAGCAGTACTTC. It encodes CASSLSAGQYEQYF.

The V and J genes are TRBV9 and TRBJ2-7, with a possible D match to TRBD2 (5 bases). The V end was cut by 0 bases, the J end by 6 bases, with 16 bases between. CDR3 length: 15 residues. The germline V gene has CDR1 SGDLS and CDR2 YYNGEE. The CDR3 DNA reads as TGTGCCAGCAGCGTAGACTGGGTGACTAAGGCCGAGCAGTACTTC. The encoded protein is CASSVDWVTKAEQYF.

V usage is TRBV6-1 and J usage is TRBJ2-1; the D call may be TRBD1 or TRBD2 (5 bases each). V lost 4 bases and J lost 0, with 10 bases in between. The CDR3 contains 15 residues. Per germline, CDR1 MNHNS and CDR2 SASEGT. In nucleotides, the CDR3 is TGTGCCAGCAGTGGAGGGGTCGGCTCCTACAATGAGCAGTTCTTC. Its protein product is CASSGGVGSYNEQFF.

As for this clone: Other nucleotide sequences in the sample specify the same CDR3. The chain employs TRBV5-1 and TRBJ2-3; 12 bases are shared with TRBD2. Germline V CDR1 and CDR2: SGHRS, YFSETQ. This CDR3 comprises 16 residues. V dropped 5 bases and J dropped 0; count of bases not matched to a gene: 4. CDR3 DNA sequence: TGCGCCAGCAGGCCTGGGACTAGCGGGAGCACAGATACGCAGTATTTT. Its protein product is CASRPGTSGSTDTQYF.

As regards this clone: The same CDR3 arises from other DNA sequences in this sample as well. The chain uses TRBV10-3 and TRBJ2-7, with unresolved D. The germline V gene has CDR1 ENHRY and CDR2 SYGVKD. V was clipped by 5 bases and J by 6 bases, with 8 bases between them. CDR3 size: 11 residues. The CDR3 DNA reads as TGTGCCATCAGTCCCGACCGCGAGCAGTACTTC. This encodes CAISPDREQYF.

The chain recombines TRBV6-6 with TRBJ2-7, with unresolved D. Germline CDR1 MNHNY, CDR2 SVGAGI (reference sequence). CDR3 length equals 14 residues. V was clipped by 0 bases and J by 0 bases, with 6 bases between them. In DNA form, the CDR3 reads TGTGCCAGCAGTTACTCAGATGTCTCCTACGAGCAGTACTTC. Protein sequence: CASSYSDVSYEQYF.

The chain carries TRBV4-1 and TRBJ2-1; 15 positions match TRBD2. V dropped 4 bases and J dropped 4; count of bases not matched to a gene: 5. CDR1 and CDR2 from the germline V gene are MGHRA and YSYEKL. CDR3 length equals 17 residues. CDR3 DNA sequence: TGCGCCAGCAGCCCCGGGACTAGCGGGGGGCCATACAATGAGCAGTTCTTC. The encoded protein is CASSPGTSGGPYNEQFF.

Concerning this clone itself: The same CDR3 is also encoded by other DNA sequences in this sample. V gene TRBV19 combines with J gene TRBJ1-1; D is perhaps TRBD1 (6 bases). This CDR3 is built from 13 residues. The germline V gene encodes CDR1 LNHDA and CDR2 SQIVND (reference sequence). Trimming took off 9 bases at V and 0 bases at J, with 11 bases between the two ends. CDR3 amino acids: CASSTGLNTEAFF. The CDR3 nucleotides are TGTGCCAGCTCGACAGGCTTGAACACTGAAGCTTTCTTT.

V is TRBV19 and J is TRBJ1-2, with 9 bases matching TRBD1. This CDR3 is 16 amino acids long. The ends lost 3 bases at V and 1 base at J; junction bases unmatched: 6. Germline values: CDR1 LNHDA, CDR2 SQIVND (reference sequence). The CDR3 region is CASSMRTGALNYGYTF. The CDR3 nucleotides are TGTGCCAGTAGTATGAGGACAGGGGCGCTTAACTATGGCTACACCTTC.

The J gene is TRBJ2-7, the V gene TRBV30, with 8 positions matching TRBD1. With V trimmed by 3 bases and J by 4 bases, 11 bases remained unmatched. CDR1 GTSNPN and CDR2 SVGIG come from the germline V gene (reference sequence). The CDR3 has 15 amino acids. The CDR3 nucleotides read TGTGCCTGGAGGACCTGGGCAGGGGGCAATTACGAGCAGTACTTC. Its protein is CAWRTWAGGNYEQYF. The variable domain in full, with the rest retrieved from reference TRBV30 and TRBJ2-7, is SQTIHQWPATLVQPVGSPLSLECTVEGTSNPNLYWYRQAAGRGLQLLFYSVGIGQISSEVPQNLSASRPQDRQFILSSKKLLLSDSGFYLCAWRTWAGGNYEQYFGPGTRLTVT.

The chain employs TRBV5-4 and TRBJ2-7; D is possibly TRBD2 (6 bases). The CDR3 length is 16 residues. Germline CDR1 is SGHNT and CDR2 is YYREEE (reference sequence). With 0 bases removed from V and 6 bases from J, the gap between germline ends came to 19 bases. The CDR3 DNA is TGTGCCAGCAGCTTGGTGCCGGGAGTCACATGGGGCGAGCAGTACTTC. Translated, it gives CASSLVPGVTWGEQYF.

This chain connects TRBV5-8 to TRBJ2-7, with 7 bases that match TRBD2. The CDR3 covers 13 residues. Germline CDR1 and CDR2: SGHTS and YDEGEE. The V segment lost 5 bases and the J segment 2 bases; nucleotides outside the gene matches: 4. The CDR3 loop reads CASRLLATYEQYF. CDR3 nucleotide sequence: TGTGCCAGCAGACTACTAGCGACCTACGAGCAGTACTTC.

This clone was detected only once. The genes are TRBV4-1 and TRBJ2-7; TRBD2 matches 11 bases. Germline V CDR1 and CDR2: MGHRA, YSYEKL. V dropped 4 bases and J dropped 0; count of bases not matched to a gene: 8. CDR3 length equals 17 residues. CDR3 in amino acids: CASSPDSTSGASYEQYF. For the CDR3, the DNA is TGCGCCAGCAGCCCTGACTCGACTAGCGGGGCCTCCTACGAGCAGTACTTC.

V is TRBV10-3 and J is TRBJ1-4, with a tentative D call TRBD1 (5 bases). The CDR3 has 15 amino acids. In germline, CDR1 is ENHRY, CDR2 SYGVKD. V lost 0 bases, J lost 5 bases, and 10 bases lay in between. The CDR3 loop is CAISESQGKNEKLFF. The CDR3 coding sequence is TGTGCCATCAGTGAGTCGCAGGGTAAAAATGAAAAACTGTTTTTT.

V gene TRBV11-2 combines with J gene TRBJ1-1; no firm D call. The CDR3 is made up of 14 amino acids. The germline V gene encodes CDR1 SGHAT and CDR2 FQNNGV. Deletions cut 0 bases from V and 1 base from J, with 6 bases between. CDR3: CASSLEGGNTEAFF. CDR3 coding DNA: TGTGCCAGCAGCTTAGAGGGAGGGAACACTGAAGCTTTCTTT.

The rearrangement uses TRBV4-1 and TRBJ1-6; TRBD1 agrees at 9 bases. V shed 5 bases and J 7 bases; nucleotides not matched to a gene: 9. The CDR3 spans 16 residues. Per germline, CDR1 MGHRA and CDR2 YSYEKL. As DNA, the CDR3 is TGCGCCAGCAGCTTTGGGACAGGGAAGGACAATTCACCCCTCCACTTT. As protein: CASSFGTGKDNSPLHF.

V is TRBV19 and J is TRBJ1-5, with D possibly being TRBD1 (5 bases). This CDR3 is built from 16 residues. Germline lookup yields CDR1 LNHDA and CDR2 SQIVND (reference sequence). Trimming took off 7 bases at V and 0 bases at J, with 16 bases between the two ends. This chain's CDR3 is CASNSDSYYSNQPQHF. CDR3 DNA sequence: TGTGCCAGTAACAGCGACAGCTATTATAGCAATCAGCCCCAGCATTTT.

The chain joins TRBV5-1 to TRBJ2-3; D is possibly TRBD1 (5 bases). CDR3 length: 15 residues. Trimming removed 4 bases from V and 0 bases from J, with 12 bases in between. Per germline, CDR1 SGHRS and CDR2 YFSETQ. The CDR3 spells CASSGQFTSTDTQYF. The CDR3 nucleotides are TGCGCCAGCAGCGGACAATTTACTAGCACAGATACGCAGTATTTT.